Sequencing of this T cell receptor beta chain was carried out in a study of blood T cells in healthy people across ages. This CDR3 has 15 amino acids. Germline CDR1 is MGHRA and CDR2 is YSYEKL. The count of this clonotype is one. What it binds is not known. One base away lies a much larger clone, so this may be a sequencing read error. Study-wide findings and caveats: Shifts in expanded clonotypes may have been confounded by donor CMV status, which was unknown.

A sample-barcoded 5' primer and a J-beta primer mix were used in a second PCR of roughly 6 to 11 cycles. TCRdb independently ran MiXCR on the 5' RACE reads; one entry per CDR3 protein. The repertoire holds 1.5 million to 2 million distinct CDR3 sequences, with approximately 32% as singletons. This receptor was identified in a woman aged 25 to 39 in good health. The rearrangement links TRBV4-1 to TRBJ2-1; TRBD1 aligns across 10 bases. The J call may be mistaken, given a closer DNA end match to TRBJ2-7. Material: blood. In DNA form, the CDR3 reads TGCGCCGGCAGCCAAGAGACAGGGGGCGCGTACGAGCAGTACTTC. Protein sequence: CAGSQETGGAYEQYF.